Following are 21 T cell receptor beta chains from one sample sequenced in a study of T cells after yellow fever vaccination. MiXCR was run by TCRdb on the 5' RACE reads, yielding one entry per CDR3 protein. Counted here are about 580,000 distinct CDR3 sequences, roughly 17% occurring once; the ten biggest clones make up 17%. Sequenced here: PBMCs, sampled about 5 days after the first yellow fever vaccination. These TCRs come from a man between 18 and 29 years old who received the YFV17D yellow fever vaccine.

In this sample, this clonotype turned up a few times. The rearrangement joins TRBV5-1 to TRBJ1-1, with D unclear. The length of the CDR3 is 15 residues. V dropped 4 bases and J dropped 4 bases, with 17 bases sitting between them. Germline V gene sequence: CDR1 SGHRS, CDR2 YFSETQ. The CDR3 DNA sequence: TGCGCCAGCAGCGAGGCCGTGGGCGGGAGCACTGAAGCTTTCTTT. Translation: CASSEAVGGSTEAFF.

This clonotype appeared a few times. J is TRBJ1-4 and V is TRBV7-6; D not certain. Trimming pared 0 bases from V and 5 bases from J, leaving 7 bases between. This CDR3 is built from 14 residues. CDR1 is SGHVS, CDR2 FNYEAQ, per germline. CDR3 residues: CASSLAQRNEKLFF. In nucleotides, the CDR3 is TGTGCCAGCAGCTTAGCGCAGAGGAATGAAAAACTGTTTTTT.

The sample holds a few counts of this clonotype. The rearrangement joins TRBV6-6 to TRBJ2-7; D gene uncertain. The CDR3 extends over 11 amino acids. Germline assignment: CDR1 MNHNY and CDR2 SVGAGI (reference sequence). The V end lost 10 bases, the J end lost 0 bases, and 7 bases lay between the germline ends. The CDR3 nucleotides are TGTGCCATCGGTCACTCCTACGAGCAGTACTTC. Translated: CAIGHSYEQYF.

The genes are TRBV5-1 and TRBJ1-1, with a possible D match to TRBD1 (5 bases). The CDR3 totals 15 residues. V was cut by 2 bases and J by 1 base, with 12 bases left in between. Germline CDR1 SGHRS, CDR2 YFSETQ. The CDR3 sequence is CASSFPGRANTEAFF. DNA of the CDR3: TGCGCCAGCAGCTTCCCGGGACGGGCGAACACTGAAGCTTTCTTT.

V usage is TRBV2 and J usage is TRBJ2-1, with a tentative D call TRBD2 (5 bases). The CDR3 loop spans 16 amino acids. Trimming stripped 3 bases from V and 3 bases from J, with 15 bases between. CDR1 SNHLY and CDR2 FYNNEI come from the germline V gene. Here the CDR3 reads CASSDGRLNVYNEQFF. The CDR3 nucleotides are TGTGCCAGCAGTGATGGGAGACTGAACGTCTACAATGAGCAGTTCTTC.

The chain combines TRBV18 with TRBJ2-3; the D is unclear. There are 14 residues in the CDR3. Trimming removed 1 base at V and 4 bases at J, with 9 bases between. The germline V gene encodes CDR1 KGHSH and CDR2 LQKENI. This CDR3 is CASSPRSSADTQYF. The CDR3, as DNA: TGTGCCAGCTCACCACGCAGCTCGGCAGATACGCAGTATTTT.

This clonotype was seen more than once but under ten times. The CDR3 reads CASSLAPGGSYNEQFF. The CDR3 nucleotides read TGTGCCAGCAGCTTAGCCCCAGGGGGCTCCTACAATGAGCAGTTCTTC. The V call is TRBV7-6, the J call TRBJ2-1, with 7 bases identical to TRBD1. The CDR3 consists of 16 residues. V was pared by 0 bases and J by 0 bases, with 2 bases of the junction left unmatched. Germline V CDR1 and CDR2: SGHVS, FNYEAQ.

This clonotype showed up just a few times. The chain recombines TRBV19 with TRBJ2-2; no reliable D call. Between the trimmed V and J ends, which lost 3 bases and 3 bases, there was a span of 11 bases. Per germline, CDR1 LNHDA and CDR2 SQIVND (reference sequence). This CDR3 region has 15 residues. CDR3 region: CASSMPATHTGELFF. The CDR3 nucleotides are TGTGCCAGTAGTATGCCCGCGACGCACACCGGGGAGCTGTTTTTT.

This clonotype has more than one count but fewer than ten. The rearrangement uses TRBV3-1 and TRBJ2-7, with D unclear. The CDR3 sequence is 14 residues long. Per germline, CDR1 LGHDT and CDR2 YNNKEL (reference sequence). V lost 3 bases and J lost 1, with 10 bases in between. Written as DNA, the CDR3 is TGTGCCAGCAGCCACCGGAATTTTTCCTACGAGCAGTACTTC. This encodes CASSHRNFSYEQYF.

The V call is TRBV11-2, the J call TRBJ2-3; D unclear. Germline CDR1 and CDR2: SGHAT and FQNNGV. This CDR3 is 20 amino acids long. Trimming removed 3 bases from V and 0 bases from J, with 25 bases in between. For the CDR3, the DNA is TGTGCCAGCAGCTTTTATCCAGAATCCGTTGTAGGCCAGAGCACAGATACGCAGTATTTT. Amino acids: CASSFYPESVVGQSTDTQYF. Filled out from reference TRBV11-2 and TRBJ2-3, the complete variable domain reads EAGVAQSPRYKIIEKRQSVAFWCNPISGHATLYWYQQILGQGPKLLIQFQNNGVVDDSQLPKDRFSAERLKGVDSTLKIQPAKLEDSAVYLCASSFYPESVVGQSTDTQYFGPGTRLTVL.

This clonotype occurred a few times. V gene TRBV5-1 combines with J gene TRBJ1-3; D unclear. With 3 bases removed from V and 4 bases from J, the gap between germline ends came to 8 bases. CDR1 SGHRS and CDR2 YFSETQ come from the germline V gene. This CDR3 region has 13 residues. The CDR3 loop is CASSSMGGNTIYF. The CDR3 DNA reads TGCGCCAGCAGCTCAATGGGGGGAAACACCATATATTTT.

This clonotype appeared a few times. This chain joins TRBV11-2 and TRBJ2-2, with D possibly being TRBD1 (6 bases). CDR1 and CDR2 from the germline V gene are SGHAT and FQNNGV. Between the trimmed V and J ends, which lost 4 bases and 5 bases, there was a span of 14 bases. CDR3 length: 15 residues. In DNA, the CDR3 is TGTGCCAGCAGCTCGGACAGCCAAATTACCGGGGAGCTGTTTTTT. Protein sequence: CASSSDSQITGELFF.

This clonotype was counted only a few times. The chain is built from TRBV7-8 and TRBJ2-2; 7 nucleotides agree with TRBD2. This CDR3 region has 16 residues. The germline CDR1 and CDR2 sequences are SGHVS and FQNEAQ. V lost 1 base, J lost 7 bases, and 9 bases stayed unmatched. DNA for the CDR3: TGTGCCAGCAGCTTAGAAGGAGGACTAGTCAACGGGGAGCTGTTTTTT. Amino acids: CASSLEGGLVNGELFF.

This clonotype has ten or more counts. This sequence joins TRBV12-3 or TRBV12-4 and TRBJ1-2; D is ambiguous. The CDR3 extends over 12 amino acids. The V end lost 6 bases, the J end lost 2 bases, and 7 bases lay between the germline ends. CDR3: CASSPDNYGYTF. The CDR3 coding sequence is TGTGCCAGCAGCCCGGACAACTATGGCTACACCTTC.

This clonotype was detected only a few times. The chain employs TRBV19 and TRBJ1-2; D unclear. The CDR3 contains 12 residues. V gave up 6 bases and J gave up 3 bases, with 8 bases separating them. Per germline, CDR1 LNHDA and CDR2 SQIVND (reference sequence). The CDR3 region has the DNA TGTGCCAGTAGCGACTATGACTATGGCTACACCTTC. Amino acids: CASSDYDYGYTF.

The rearrangement links TRBV4-2 to TRBJ2-7; 7 bases match TRBD1. After removal of 5 bases from V and 2 bases from J, the junction contained 15 bases not matched to a gene. The germline gives CDR1 LGHNA, CDR2 YNFKEQ. The CDR3 loop spans 17 amino acids. The CDR3: CASSTSSLGTEPYEQYF. The CDR3 nucleotides read TGTGCCAGCAGCACAAGTTCCCTCGGGACAGAACCCTACGAGCAGTACTTC.

This clonotype came up many times. The chain links TRBV27 to TRBJ2-7; no clear D gene. Germline values: CDR1 MNHEY, CDR2 SMNVEV (reference sequence). This CDR3 region has 11 residues. Trimming took off 4 bases at V and 4 bases at J, with 5 bases between the two ends. For the CDR3, the DNA is TGTGCCAGCAGTTCCGGGTACGAGCAGTACTTC. It yields the protein CASSSGYEQYF.

This clonotype occurred a few times. The chain links TRBV7-2 to TRBJ2-5, with 9 bases identical to TRBD1. The length of the CDR3 is 16 residues. V lost 2 bases to trimming and J lost 4 bases; unmatched junction nucleotides: 8. Germline CDR1 reads SGHTA; CDR2 reads FQGNSA. This CDR3 is CASSLSGGQGLETQYF. CDR3 bases: TGTGCCAGCAGCTTATCGGGGGGACAGGGATTAGAGACCCAGTACTTC.

This clonotype was seen a few times. V gene TRBV12-3 or TRBV12-4 combines with J gene TRBJ1-2; D unresolved. The CDR3 extends over 12 amino acids. V lost 5 bases and J lost 8, with 12 bases in between. In nucleotides, the CDR3 is TGTGCCAGCAGTCCCCGTTCGGGAGGCTACACCTTC. It yields the protein CASSPRSGGYTF.

The gene calls are TRBV29-1 and TRBJ2-3; D possibly corresponds to TRBD1 (7 bases). This CDR3 region has 13 residues. From germline, CDR1 is SQVTM and CDR2 ANQGSEA. Trimming shortened V by 4 bases and J by 2 bases, and 10 bases separated the two germline ends. CDR3 bases: TGCAGCGTTGGCGGGACAGACACAGATACGCAGTATTTT. Translating it yields CSVGGTDTDTQYF.

The chain recombines TRBV29-1 with TRBJ2-5; 12 positions agree with TRBD1. Germline V CDR1 and CDR2: SQVTM, ANQGSEA. Unmatched junction bases numbered 4, after V lost 0 bases and J lost 2 bases. The CDR3 runs to 16 residues. CDR3 DNA: TGCAGCGTTGAAGATCAGGGACAGGGGGCTCAAGAGACCCAGTACTTC. This sequence encodes CSVEDQGQGAQETQYF.